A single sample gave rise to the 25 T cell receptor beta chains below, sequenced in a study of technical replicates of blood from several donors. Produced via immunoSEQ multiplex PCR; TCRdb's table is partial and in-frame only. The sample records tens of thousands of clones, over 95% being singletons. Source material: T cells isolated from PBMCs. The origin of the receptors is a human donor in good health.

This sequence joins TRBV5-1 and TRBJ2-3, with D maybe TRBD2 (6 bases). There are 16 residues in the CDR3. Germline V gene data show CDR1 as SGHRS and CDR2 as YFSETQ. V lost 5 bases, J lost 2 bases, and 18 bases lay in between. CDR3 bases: TGCGCCAGCAGTCGCAGGGTTGGCGGGAACACAGATACGCAGTATTTT. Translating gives CASSRRVGGNTDTQYF.

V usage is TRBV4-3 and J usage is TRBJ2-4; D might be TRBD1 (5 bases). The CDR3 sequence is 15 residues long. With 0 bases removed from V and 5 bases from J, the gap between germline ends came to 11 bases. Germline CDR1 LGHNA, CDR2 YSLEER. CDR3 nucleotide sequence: TGCGCCAGCAGCCAAGATCTTAGCAGGGAAAACATTCAGTACTTC. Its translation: CASSQDLSRENIQYF.

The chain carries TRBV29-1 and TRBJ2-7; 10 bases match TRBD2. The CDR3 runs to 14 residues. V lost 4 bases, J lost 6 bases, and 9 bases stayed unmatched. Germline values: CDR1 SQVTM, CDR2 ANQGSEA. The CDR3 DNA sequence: TGCAGCGTTGTTCTAAGCGGGAGGGTCGGCGAGCAGTACTTC. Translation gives CSVVLSGRVGEQYF.

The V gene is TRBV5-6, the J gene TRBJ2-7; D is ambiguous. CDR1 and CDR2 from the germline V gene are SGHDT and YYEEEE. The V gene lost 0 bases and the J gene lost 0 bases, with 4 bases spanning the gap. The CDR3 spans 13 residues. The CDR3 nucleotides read TGTGCCAGCAGCTTGGTCCGCTCCTACGAGCAGTACTTC. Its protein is CASSLVRSYEQYF.

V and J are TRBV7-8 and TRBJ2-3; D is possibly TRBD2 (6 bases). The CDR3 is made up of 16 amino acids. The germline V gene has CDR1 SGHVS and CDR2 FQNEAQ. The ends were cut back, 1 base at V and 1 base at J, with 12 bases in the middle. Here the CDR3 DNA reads TGTGCCAGCAGCTTAGTCGTCCCTAGCGGCACAGATACGCAGTATTTT. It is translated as CASSLVVPSGTDTQYF. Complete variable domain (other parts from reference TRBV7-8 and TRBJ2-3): GAGVSQSPRYKVAKRGQDVALRCDPISGHVSLFWYQQALGQGPEFLTYFQNEAQLDKSGLPSDRFFAERPEGSVSTLKIQRTQQEDSAVYLCASSLVVPSGTDTQYFGPGTRLTVL.

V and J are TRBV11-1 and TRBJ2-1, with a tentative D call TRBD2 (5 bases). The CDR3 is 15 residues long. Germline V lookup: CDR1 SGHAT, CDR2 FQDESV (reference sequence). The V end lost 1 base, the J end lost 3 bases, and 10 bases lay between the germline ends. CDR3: CASSLGGSNYNEQFF. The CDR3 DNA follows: TGTGCCAGCAGCTTAGGTGGGAGTAACTACAATGAGCAGTTCTTC.

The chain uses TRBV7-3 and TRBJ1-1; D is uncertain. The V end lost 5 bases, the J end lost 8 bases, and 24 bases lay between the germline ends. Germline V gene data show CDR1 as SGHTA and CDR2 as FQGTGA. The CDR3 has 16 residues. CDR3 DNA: TGTGCCAGCAGCGCAACGTCGTCATCCCCGCTACCAGAAGCTTTCTTT. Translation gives CASSATSSSPLPEAFF.

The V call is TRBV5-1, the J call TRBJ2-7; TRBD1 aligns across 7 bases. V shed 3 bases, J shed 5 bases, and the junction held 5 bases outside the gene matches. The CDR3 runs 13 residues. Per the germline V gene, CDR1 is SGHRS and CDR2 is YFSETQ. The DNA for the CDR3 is TGCGCCAGCAGCTCCCCCGACAGGGACGAGCAGTACTTC. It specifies CASSSPDRDEQYF.

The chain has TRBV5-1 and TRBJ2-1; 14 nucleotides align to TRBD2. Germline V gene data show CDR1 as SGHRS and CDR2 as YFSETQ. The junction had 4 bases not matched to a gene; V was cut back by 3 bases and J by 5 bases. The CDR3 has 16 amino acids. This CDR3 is CASSSGTSGSHNEQFF. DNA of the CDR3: TGCGCCAGCAGCTCCGGGACTAGCGGGAGCCACAATGAGCAGTTCTTC.

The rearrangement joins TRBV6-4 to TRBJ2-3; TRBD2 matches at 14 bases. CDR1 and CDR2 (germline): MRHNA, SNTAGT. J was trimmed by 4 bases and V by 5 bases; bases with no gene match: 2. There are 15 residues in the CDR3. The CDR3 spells CASSKTSGRADTQYF. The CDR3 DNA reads TGTGCCAGCAGTAAGACTAGCGGGAGGGCAGATACGCAGTATTTT.

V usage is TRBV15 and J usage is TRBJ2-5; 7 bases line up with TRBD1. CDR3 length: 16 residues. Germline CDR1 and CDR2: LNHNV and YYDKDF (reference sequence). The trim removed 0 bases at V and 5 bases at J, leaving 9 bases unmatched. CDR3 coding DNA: TGTGCCACCAGCAGAGAAGGGGGCAACGGAAAGGAGACCCAGTACTTC. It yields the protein CATSREGGNGKETQYF.

The chain's CDR3 is CASSYVRDTVYEQYF. The CDR3, as DNA: TGTGCCAGCAGTTACGTAAGGGACACGGTTTACGAGCAGTACTTC. The rearrangement uses TRBV6-5 and TRBJ2-7; possibly TRBD1 for D (6 bases). This CDR3 has 15 amino acids. Trimming pared 2 bases from V and 4 bases from J, leaving 15 bases between. Per the germline V gene, CDR1 is MNHEY and CDR2 is SVGAGI.

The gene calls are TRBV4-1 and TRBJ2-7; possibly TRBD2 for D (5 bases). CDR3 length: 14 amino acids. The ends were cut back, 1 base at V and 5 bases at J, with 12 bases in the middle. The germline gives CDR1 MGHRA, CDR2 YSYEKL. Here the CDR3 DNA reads TGCGCCAGCAGCCAAGGAGGGATTAGCGACGAGCAGTACTTC. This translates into CASSQGGISDEQYF.

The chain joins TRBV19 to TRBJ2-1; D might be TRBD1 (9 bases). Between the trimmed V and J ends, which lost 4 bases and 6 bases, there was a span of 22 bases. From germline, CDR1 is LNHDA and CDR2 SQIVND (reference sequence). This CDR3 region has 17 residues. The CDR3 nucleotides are TGTGCCAGTAGTAGTACAGGGGGCTTTCGGGGGGGCAATGAGCAGTTCTTC. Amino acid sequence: CASSSTGGFRGGNEQFF.

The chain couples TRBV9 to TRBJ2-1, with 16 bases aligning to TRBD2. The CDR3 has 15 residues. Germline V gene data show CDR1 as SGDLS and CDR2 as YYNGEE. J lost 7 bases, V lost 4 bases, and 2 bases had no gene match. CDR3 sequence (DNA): TGTGCCAGCAGCCCGGGACTAGCGGGAGGGAATGAGCAGTTCTTC. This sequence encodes CASSPGLAGGNEQFF. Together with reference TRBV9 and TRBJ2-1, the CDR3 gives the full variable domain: DSGVTQTPKHLITATGQRVTLRCSPRSGDLSVYWYQQSLDQGLQFLIQYYNGEERAKGNILERFSAQQFPDLHSELNLSSLELGDSALYFCASSPGLAGGNEQFFGPGTRLTVL.

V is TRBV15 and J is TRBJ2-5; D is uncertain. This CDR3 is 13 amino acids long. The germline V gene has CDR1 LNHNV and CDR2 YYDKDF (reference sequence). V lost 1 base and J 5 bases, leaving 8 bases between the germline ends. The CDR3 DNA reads TGTGCCACCAGCAGAGTTTCGTCCGAGACCCAGTACTTC. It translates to CATSRVSSETQYF.

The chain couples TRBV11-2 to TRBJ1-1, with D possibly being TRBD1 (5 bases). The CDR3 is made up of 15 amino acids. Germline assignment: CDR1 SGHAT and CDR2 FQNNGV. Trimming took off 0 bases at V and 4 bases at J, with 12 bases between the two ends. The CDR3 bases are TGTGCCAGCAGCTTAGATCCCAGGGTTGGCACTGAAGCTTTCTTT. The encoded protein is CASSLDPRVGTEAFF.

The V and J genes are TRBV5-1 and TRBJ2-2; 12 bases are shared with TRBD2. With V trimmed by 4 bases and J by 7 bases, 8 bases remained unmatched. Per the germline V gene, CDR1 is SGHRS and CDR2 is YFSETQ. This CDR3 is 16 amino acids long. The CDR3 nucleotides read TGCGCCAGCAGCGGTAGACTAGCGGGAGCGGGCGGGGAGCTGTTTTTT. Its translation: CASSGRLAGAGGELFF.

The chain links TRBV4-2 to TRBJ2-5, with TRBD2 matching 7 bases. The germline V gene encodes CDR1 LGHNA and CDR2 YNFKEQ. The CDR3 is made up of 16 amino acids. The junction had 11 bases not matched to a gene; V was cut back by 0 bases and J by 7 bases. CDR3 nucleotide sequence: TGTGCCAGCAGCCAAGATCTTCTGGCTAGCGGCGGGACCCAGTACTTC. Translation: CASSQDLLASGGTQYF.

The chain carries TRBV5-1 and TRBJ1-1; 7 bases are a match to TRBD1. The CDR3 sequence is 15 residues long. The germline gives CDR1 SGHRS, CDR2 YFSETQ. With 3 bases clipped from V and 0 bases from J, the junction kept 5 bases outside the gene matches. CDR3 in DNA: TGCGCCAGCAGCTCTCAGGGGGTGCTGAACACTGAAGCTTTCTTT. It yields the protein CASSSQGVLNTEAFF.

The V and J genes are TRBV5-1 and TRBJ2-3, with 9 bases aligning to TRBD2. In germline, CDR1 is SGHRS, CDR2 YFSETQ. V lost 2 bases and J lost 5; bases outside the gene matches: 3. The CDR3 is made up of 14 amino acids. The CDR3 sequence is CASSLGGRVDTQYF. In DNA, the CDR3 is TGCGCCAGCAGCTTAGGCGGGAGGGTAGATACGCAGTATTTT.

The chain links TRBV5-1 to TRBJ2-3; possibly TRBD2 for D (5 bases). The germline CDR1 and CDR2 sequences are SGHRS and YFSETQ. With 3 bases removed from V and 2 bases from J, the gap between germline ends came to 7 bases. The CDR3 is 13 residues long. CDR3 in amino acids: CASSSDFTDTQYF. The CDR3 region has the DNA TGCGCCAGCAGCTCGGACTTCACAGATACGCAGTATTTT.

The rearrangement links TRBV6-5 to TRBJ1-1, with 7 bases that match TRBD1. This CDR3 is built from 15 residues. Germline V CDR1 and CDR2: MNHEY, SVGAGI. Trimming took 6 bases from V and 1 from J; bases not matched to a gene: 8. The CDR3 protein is CASRGQQGRNTEAFF. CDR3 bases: TGTGCCAGCAGGGGGCAACAGGGGAGGAACACTGAAGCTTTCTTT.

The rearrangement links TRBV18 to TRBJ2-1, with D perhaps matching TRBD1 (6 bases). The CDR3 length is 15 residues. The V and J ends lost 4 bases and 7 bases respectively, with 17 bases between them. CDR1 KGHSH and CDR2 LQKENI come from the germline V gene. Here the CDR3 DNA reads TGTGCCAGCTCACTCCAAGGACAGCTGTCGAATGAGCAGTTCTTC. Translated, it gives CASSLQGQLSNEQFF.

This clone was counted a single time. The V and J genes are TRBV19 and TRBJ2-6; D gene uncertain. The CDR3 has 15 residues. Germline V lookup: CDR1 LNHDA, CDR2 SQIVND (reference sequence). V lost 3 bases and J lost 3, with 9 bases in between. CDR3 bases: TGTGCCAGTAGTATTCAACAGAGTGGGGCCAACGTCCTGACTTTC. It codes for CASSIQQSGANVLTF.